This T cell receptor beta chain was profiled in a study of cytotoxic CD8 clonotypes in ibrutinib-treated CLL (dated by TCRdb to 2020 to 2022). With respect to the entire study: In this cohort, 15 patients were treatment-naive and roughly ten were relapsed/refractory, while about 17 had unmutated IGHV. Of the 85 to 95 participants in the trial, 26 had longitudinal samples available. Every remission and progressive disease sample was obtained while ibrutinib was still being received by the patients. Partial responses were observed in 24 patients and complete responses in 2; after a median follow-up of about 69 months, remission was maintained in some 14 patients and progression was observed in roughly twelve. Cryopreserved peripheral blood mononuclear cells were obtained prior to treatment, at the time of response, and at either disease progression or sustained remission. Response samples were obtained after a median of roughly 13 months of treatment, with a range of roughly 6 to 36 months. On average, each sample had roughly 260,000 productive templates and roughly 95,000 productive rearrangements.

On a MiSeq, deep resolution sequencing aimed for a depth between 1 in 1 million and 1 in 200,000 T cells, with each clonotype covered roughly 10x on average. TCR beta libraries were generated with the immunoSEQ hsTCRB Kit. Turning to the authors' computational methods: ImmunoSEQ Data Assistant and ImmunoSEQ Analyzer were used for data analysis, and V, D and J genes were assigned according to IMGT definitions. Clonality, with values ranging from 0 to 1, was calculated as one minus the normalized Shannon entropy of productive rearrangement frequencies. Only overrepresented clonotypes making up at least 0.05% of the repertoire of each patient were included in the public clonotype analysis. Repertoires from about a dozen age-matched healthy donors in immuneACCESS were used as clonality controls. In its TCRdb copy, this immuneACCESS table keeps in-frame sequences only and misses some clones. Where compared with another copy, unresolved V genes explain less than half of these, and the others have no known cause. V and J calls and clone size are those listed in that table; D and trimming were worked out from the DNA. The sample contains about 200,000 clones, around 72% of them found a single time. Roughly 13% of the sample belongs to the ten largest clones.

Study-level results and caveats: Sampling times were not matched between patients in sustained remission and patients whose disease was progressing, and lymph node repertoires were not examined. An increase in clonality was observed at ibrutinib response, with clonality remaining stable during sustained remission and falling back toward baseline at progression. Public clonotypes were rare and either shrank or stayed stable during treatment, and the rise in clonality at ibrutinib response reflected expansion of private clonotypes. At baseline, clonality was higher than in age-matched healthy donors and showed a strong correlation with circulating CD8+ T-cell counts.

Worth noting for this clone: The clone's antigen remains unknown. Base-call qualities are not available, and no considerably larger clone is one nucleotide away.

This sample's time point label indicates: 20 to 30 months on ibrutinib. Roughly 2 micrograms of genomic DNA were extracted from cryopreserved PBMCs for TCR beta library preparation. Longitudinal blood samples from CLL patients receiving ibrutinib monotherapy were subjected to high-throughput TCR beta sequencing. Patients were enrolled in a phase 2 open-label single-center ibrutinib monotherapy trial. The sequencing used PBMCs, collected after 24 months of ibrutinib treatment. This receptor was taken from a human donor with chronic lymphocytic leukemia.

The nucleotides are TGTGCCAGCAGTGCCGTTCGACAGGGTGATCAGCCCCAGCATTTT. It translates as CASSAVRQGDQPQHF. The chain links TRBV25-1 with TRBJ1-5; 7 central nucleotides agree with TRBD1. For this chain, trimming is 4 bases at the V end and 5 bases at the J end, and the number of junction bases without a gene match is 8. The germline V gene sets CDR1 to MGHDK and CDR2 to SYGVNS. From its cysteine to its phenylalanine, the CDR3 spans 15 amino acids. Only the CDR3 region is kept as DNA, spanning 45 bases read in frame from base 1.